One sample yielded the 5 T cell receptor beta chains listed below, sequenced in a study of OX40 agonist ivuxolimab in advanced cancers. Here immunoSEQ multiplex PCR was the method, and the copy in TCRdb shows in-frame clones only, minus some. The sample comprises 90,000 to 100,000 clones, approximately 85% of which are singletons, and around 4% rests with the top ten. The sequenced sample was CD4+ or CD8+ T cells sorted from blood, obtained in a trial of the OX40 agonist ivuxolimab. Every receptor here comes from an adult with an advanced solid tumor such as melanoma, head and neck, liver or kidney cancer.

The chain has TRBV5-5 and TRBJ1-1; 7 bases are a match to TRBD1. The CDR3 is 14 residues long. The ends lost 7 bases at V and 0 bases at J; junction bases unmatched: 6. CDR1 is SGHKS and CDR2 is YYEKEE in the germline V gene (reference sequence). The CDR3 reads CASSAGQLNTEAFF. CDR3 nucleotides: TGTGCCAGCTCGGCGGGACAGCTGAACACTGAAGCTTTCTTT.

The rearrangement links TRBV15 to TRBJ1-2, with D maybe TRBD1 (5 bases). CDR3 length equals 15 residues. V lost 5 bases to trimming and J lost 3 bases, with 16 bases between them. Germline CDR1 reads LNHNV; CDR2 reads YYDKDF (reference sequence). Here the CDR3 DNA reads TGTGCCACCAGCGCCCGGCCAGGGAAAGACTATGGCTACACCTTC. It is translated as CATSARPGKDYGYTF.

V gene TRBV28 combines with J gene TRBJ1-1, with 8 bases that match TRBD1. The CDR3 sequence is 14 residues long. V lost 8 bases to trimming and J lost 4 bases; unmatched junction nucleotides: 9. In germline, CDR1 is MDHEN, CDR2 SYDVKM. Written as DNA, the CDR3 is TGTGCCAGCGAGACAGGGGATGTGGGCACTGAAGCTTTCTTT. Protein product: CASETGDVGTEAFF.

The chain links TRBV27 to TRBJ2-7; 12 bases map to TRBD2. Trimming removed 5 bases from V and 4 bases from J; junction bases left unmatched: 6. CDR1 and CDR2 (germline): MNHEY, SMNVEV (reference sequence). CDR3 length: 15 residues. For the CDR3, the DNA is TGTGCCAGCAGTATATTGACTAGCGGGAGTTACGAGCAGTACTTC. Its translation is CASSILTSGSYEQYF.

The rearrangement uses TRBV5-6 and TRBJ2-1, with D unresolved. CDR3 length: 16 amino acids. The V gene's germline CDR1 is SGHDT and CDR2 YYEEEE. V dropped 4 bases and J dropped 3 bases, with 17 bases sitting between them. The CDR3 sequence: CASSPEVGYLYNEQFF. For the CDR3, the DNA is TGTGCCAGCAGCCCCGAGGTAGGGTACCTCTACAATGAGCAGTTCTTC.